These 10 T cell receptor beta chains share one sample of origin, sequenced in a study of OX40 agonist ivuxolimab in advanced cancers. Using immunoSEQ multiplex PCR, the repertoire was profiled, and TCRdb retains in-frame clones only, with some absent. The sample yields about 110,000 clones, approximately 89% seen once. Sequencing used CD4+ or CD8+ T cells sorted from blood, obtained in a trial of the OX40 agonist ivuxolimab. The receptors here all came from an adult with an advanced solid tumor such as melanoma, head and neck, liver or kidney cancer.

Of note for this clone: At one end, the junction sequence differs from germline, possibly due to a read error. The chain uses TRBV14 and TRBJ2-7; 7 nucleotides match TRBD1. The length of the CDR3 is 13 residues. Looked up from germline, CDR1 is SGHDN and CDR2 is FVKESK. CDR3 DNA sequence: TGTGCCAGCAGCCAGGGTCGAGACAGGGATTTTTTCTTC. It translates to CASSQGRDRDFFF.

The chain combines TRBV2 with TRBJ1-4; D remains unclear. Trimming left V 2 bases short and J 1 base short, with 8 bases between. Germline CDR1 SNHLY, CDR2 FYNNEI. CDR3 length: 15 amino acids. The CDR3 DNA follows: TGTGCCAGCAGTGAACTCTGGGGAACTAATGAAAAACTGTTTTTT. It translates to CASSELWGTNEKLFF.

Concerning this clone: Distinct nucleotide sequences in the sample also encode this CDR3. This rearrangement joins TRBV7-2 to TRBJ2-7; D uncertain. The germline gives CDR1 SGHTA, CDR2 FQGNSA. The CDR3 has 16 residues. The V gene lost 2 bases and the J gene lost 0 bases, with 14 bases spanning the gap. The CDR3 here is CASSLNPGRISYEQYF. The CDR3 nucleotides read TGTGCCAGCAGCTTAAATCCAGGACGGATCTCCTACGAGCAGTACTTC.

This CDR3 reads CASSPGQGFAGANVLTF. The DNA for the CDR3 is TGTGCCAGCAGCCCGGGACAGGGGTTCGCTGGGGCCAACGTCCTGACTTTC. This sequence joins TRBV5-4 and TRBJ2-6; 10 nucleotides line up with TRBD1. Looked up from germline, CDR1 is SGHNT and CDR2 is YYREEE (reference sequence). This CDR3 contains 17 residues. V lost 4 bases, J lost 2 bases, and 6 bases stayed unmatched. The full variable domain, its missing parts supplied by reference TRBV5-4 and TRBJ2-6, is ETGVTQSPTHLIKTRGQQVTLRCSSQSGHNTVSWYQQALGQGPQFIFQYYREEENGRGNFPPRFSGLQFPNYSSELNVNALELDDSALYLCASSPGQGFAGANVLTFGAGSRLTVL.

CDR3 amino acids: CASSVSDRRDYEQYF. The CDR3 DNA is TGTGCCAGCAGCGTATCGGACAGGAGAGACTACGAGCAGTACTTC. The chain has TRBV9 and TRBJ2-7; 7 bases map to TRBD1. V shed 1 base, J shed 3 bases, and the junction held 7 bases outside the gene matches. The CDR3 is 15 amino acids. From germline, CDR1 is SGDLS and CDR2 YYNGEE.

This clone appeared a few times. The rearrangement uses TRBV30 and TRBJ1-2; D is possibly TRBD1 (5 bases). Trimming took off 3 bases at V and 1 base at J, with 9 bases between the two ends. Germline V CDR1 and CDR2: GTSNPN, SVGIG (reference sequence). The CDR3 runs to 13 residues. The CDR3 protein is CAWRDTYNYGYTF. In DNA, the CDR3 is TGTGCCTGGAGGGACACTTATAACTATGGCTACACCTTC.

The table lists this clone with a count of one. The DNA for the CDR3 is TGTGCCAGCAGTTCCGGGGTTAGGGGCTACACCTTC. This sequence encodes CASSSGVRGYTF. The rearrangement links TRBV6-6 to TRBJ1-2, with D uncertain. Germline assignment: CDR1 MNHNY and CDR2 SVGAGI (reference sequence). The CDR3 runs 12 residues. Between the trimmed V and J ends, which lost 4 bases and 8 bases, there was a span of 11 bases.

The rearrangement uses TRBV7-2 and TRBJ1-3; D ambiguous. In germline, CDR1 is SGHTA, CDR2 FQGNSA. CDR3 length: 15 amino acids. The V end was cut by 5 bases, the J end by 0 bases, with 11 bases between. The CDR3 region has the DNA TGTGCCAGCAGCCTCCCAAGCCTCTCTGGAAACACCATATATTTT. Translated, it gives CASSLPSLSGNTIYF.

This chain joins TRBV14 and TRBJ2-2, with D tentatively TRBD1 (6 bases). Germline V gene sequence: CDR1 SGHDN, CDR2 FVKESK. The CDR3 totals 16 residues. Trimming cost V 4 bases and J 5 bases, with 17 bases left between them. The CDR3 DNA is TGTGCCAGCAGCCTCACAGGACAGAAACGGACCGGGGAGCTGTTTTTT. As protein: CASSLTGQKRTGELFF. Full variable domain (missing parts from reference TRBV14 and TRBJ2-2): EAGVTQFPSHSVIEKGQTVTLRCDPISGHDNLYWYRRVMGKEIKFLLHFVKESKQDESGMPNNRFLAERTGGTYSTLKVQPAELEDSGVYFCASSLTGQKRTGELFFGEGSRLTVL.

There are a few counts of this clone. The CDR3 protein is CASSPRDRAETQYF. CDR3 DNA: TGTGCCAGCAGCCCCAGGGACAGGGCCGAGACCCAGTACTTC. The V call is TRBV5-4, the J call TRBJ2-5; 9 bases align to TRBD1. The CDR3 totals 14 residues. Germline values: CDR1 SGHNT, CDR2 YYREEE (reference sequence). With 4 bases clipped from V and 5 bases from J, the junction kept 6 bases outside the gene matches.